This T cell receptor (beta chain) was profiled in a study of cytomegalovirus exposure and HLA in healthy donors. General study points: The classifier, whose performance was assessed in both the original and validation cohorts, reportedly diagnosed cytomegalovirus status with high specificity and sensitivity.

V shed 10 bases, J shed 1 base, and the junction held 8 bases outside the gene matches. The CDR3 contains 14 residues. Germline CDR1 reads MNHEY; CDR2 reads SMNVEV (reference sequence). Nominal health characterized the donors when sampled, though unrecorded immune exposures were likely. With 60 Vbeta and 13 Jbeta primers, the PCR was carried out. Profiling relied on immunoSEQ multiplex PCR, and the TCRdb table lists in-frame clones only, not all of them. The sample lists about 97,000 clones, about 69% occurring once. Remarks on this clone: Its target is not known.

The TCR sequence derives from a human donor in good health. Specimen: PBMCs. V and J are TRBV27 and TRBJ2-7; 9 bases match TRBD2. The CDR3 spells CATATSGRSYEQYF. The DNA of the CDR3 is TGTGCCACCGCCACTAGCGGGCGTTCCTACGAGCAGTACTTC.